This T cell receptor beta chain was recorded in a study of beta chain features in type 1 diabetes (dated by TCRdb to 2017 to 2018). At the level of the whole study: Mean age, gender distribution, total cell number and subset yield were not different between patients and healthy donors. Across all samples, fewer than 130 million sorted cells were examined, and cell number per subset correlated strongly with RNA yield. In the study, recently diagnosed type 1 diabetes patients and matched healthy donors were compared on the TCRB repertoires of their sorted circulating CD4+ T cell subsets. Naive and central memory subsets were obtained from all 30 or so donors, but regulatory and stem cell-like memory subsets were isolated from only 8 patients and roughly eight healthy donors.

A remark on this clone: Its recognized antigen is unknown. Base qualities are not at hand, and no much larger clone is one base apart. The identical CDR3 is also encoded by other nucleotide sequences in the sample.

Study-level results and caveats: Naive, central memory and regulatory TCRB repertoires appeared to be more similar among patients than among healthy donors. HLA sub-analyses involved small numbers of individuals, so any influence of HLA type on TCRB rearrangement remained unresolved. Patients with type 1 diabetes made fewer insertions and deleted more nucleotides at VDJ recombination sites, implying thymic rearrangement abnormalities. Because cDNA was sequenced instead of genomic DNA, activated cells with high expression could be over-represented, although the groups did not differ in activation or CD3 levels. A moderate but significant shortening of TCRB CDR3 length was observed in type 1 diabetes patients in all four CD4+ subsets. PCR might favor shorter templates, but patient and control samples were amplified and corrected together, so any skew would affect both groups equally.

A single peripheral blood draw of around 100 mL on average was collected from each donor into heparinised tubes. Naive, central memory, regulatory and stem cell-like memory CD4+ T cells were sorted on a BD FACSAria II using a panel including CD45RO, CCR7, CD25, CD127, CD95 and CD27. Every sorted population had a purity above 95%. Right away, PBMCs were isolated by Lymphoprep density gradient centrifugation and were stained directly, with no culture step. So that batch effects would be minimized, each experiment stained and sorted samples in pairs, pairing one healthy donor with one patient. All of the isolated RNA was reverse transcribed with the High Capacity cDNA Reverse Transcription Kit, so expressed TCRB transcripts were sequenced. Deep immunoSEQ sequencing was performed on naive, central memory and regulatory T cell samples, with an average of roughly 3.6 million total reads per sample. After sorted cells were lysed in RLT buffer, RNA was extracted with DNase-treated RNeasy Micro or Mini kits, with the choice depending on cell number. Each cell subset was processed separately to prevent cross-contamination, with patient and healthy donor samples processed together. TCRB sequences were amplified from cDNA with the immunoSEQ multiplex PCR, producing 87-bp fragments spanning the CDR3 region. Amplicons were sequenced on the Illumina HiSeq platform. Per the original workflow: PCR bias was computationally corrected using synthetic template baselines, reads within Hamming distance 2 were collapsed, and singletons that could not be merged were discarded. Reads were aligned against IMGT so that V, D and J genes, CDR3 length and insertions or deletions at six rearrangement sites could be assigned. Within each subset, clonotype counts were normalized to sorted cell number, after which true diversity and Gini coefficients were computed with the tcR R package. Repertoire sharing was quantified using the overlap coefficient calculated on TCRB nucleotide sequences. Held by TCRdb, this immuneACCESS table contains in-frame sequences only and omits some clones. Under half of the omission traces to an unresolved V gene where checked; the cause of the rest is unknown. That table furnishes V, J and clone size, whereas the DNA furnished D and trimming. This sample comprises over 150,000 clones, 6.5% to 8.5% of them detected only once. The ten largest make up 0.5% of the sample.

The receptor comes from a man between 18 and 29 years old with type 1 diabetes. Sequencing was done on a sample of central memory CD4+ T cells from blood.

At the DNA level, the sequence is TGCGCCAGCAGCCTGAACAGCTACAATGAGCAGTTCTTC. Its protein reads: CASSLNSYNEQFF. This chain is built from TRBV5-1 and TRBJ2-1; the D gene assignment is ambiguous. The germline V gene provides CDR1 SGHRS and CDR2 YFSETQ. The CDR3 starts with the cysteine, ends with the phenylalanine, and has 13 residues. Only the CDR3 region is kept as DNA, spanning 39 bases read in frame from base 1. Trimming at the junction amounts to 4 bases on V and 3 bases on J, and the germline ends lie 8 bases apart.